This TCR beta chain derives from a study of human T cells and chemical hapten exposure. Study observations and caveats: Sensitization with DPC brought no change to TCRs above 1 in 1000 in frequency.

Blood, whole and unfractionated, served as the source for total RNA extraction. TCRdb processed the 5' RACE reads anew with MiXCR; each CDR3 protein has one entry. The sample lists around 140,000 distinct CDR3 sequences; around 4.1% were seen once. In the case of this clonotype: The antigen remains undetermined.

V dropped 4 bases and J dropped 11 bases, with 14 bases sitting between them. This CDR3 comprises 12 residues. CDR1 ENHRY and CDR2 SYGVKD come from the germline V gene. The chain has TRBV10-3 and TRBJ1-2; D is ambiguous. The receptor comes from a female donor in good health. DNA of the CDR3: TGTGCCATCAGTGGTTGCAGAGGTGGATACACCTTC. This translates into CAISGCRGGYTF.